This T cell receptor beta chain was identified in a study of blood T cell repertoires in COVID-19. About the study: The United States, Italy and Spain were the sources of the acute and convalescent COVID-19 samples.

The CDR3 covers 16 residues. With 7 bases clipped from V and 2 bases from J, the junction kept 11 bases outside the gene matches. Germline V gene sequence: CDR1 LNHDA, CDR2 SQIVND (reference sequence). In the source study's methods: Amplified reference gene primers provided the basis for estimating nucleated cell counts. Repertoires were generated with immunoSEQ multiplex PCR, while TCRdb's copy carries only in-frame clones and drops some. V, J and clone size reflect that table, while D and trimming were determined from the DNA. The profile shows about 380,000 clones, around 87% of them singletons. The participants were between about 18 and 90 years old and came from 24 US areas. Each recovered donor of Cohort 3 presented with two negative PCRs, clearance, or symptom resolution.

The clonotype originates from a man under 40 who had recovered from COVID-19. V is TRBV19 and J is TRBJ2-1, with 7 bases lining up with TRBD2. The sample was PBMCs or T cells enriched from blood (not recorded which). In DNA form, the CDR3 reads TGTGCCAGTACCCCTACCTGGGGGGGGGCCTACAATGAGCAGTTCTTC. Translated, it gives CASTPTWGGAYNEQFF.